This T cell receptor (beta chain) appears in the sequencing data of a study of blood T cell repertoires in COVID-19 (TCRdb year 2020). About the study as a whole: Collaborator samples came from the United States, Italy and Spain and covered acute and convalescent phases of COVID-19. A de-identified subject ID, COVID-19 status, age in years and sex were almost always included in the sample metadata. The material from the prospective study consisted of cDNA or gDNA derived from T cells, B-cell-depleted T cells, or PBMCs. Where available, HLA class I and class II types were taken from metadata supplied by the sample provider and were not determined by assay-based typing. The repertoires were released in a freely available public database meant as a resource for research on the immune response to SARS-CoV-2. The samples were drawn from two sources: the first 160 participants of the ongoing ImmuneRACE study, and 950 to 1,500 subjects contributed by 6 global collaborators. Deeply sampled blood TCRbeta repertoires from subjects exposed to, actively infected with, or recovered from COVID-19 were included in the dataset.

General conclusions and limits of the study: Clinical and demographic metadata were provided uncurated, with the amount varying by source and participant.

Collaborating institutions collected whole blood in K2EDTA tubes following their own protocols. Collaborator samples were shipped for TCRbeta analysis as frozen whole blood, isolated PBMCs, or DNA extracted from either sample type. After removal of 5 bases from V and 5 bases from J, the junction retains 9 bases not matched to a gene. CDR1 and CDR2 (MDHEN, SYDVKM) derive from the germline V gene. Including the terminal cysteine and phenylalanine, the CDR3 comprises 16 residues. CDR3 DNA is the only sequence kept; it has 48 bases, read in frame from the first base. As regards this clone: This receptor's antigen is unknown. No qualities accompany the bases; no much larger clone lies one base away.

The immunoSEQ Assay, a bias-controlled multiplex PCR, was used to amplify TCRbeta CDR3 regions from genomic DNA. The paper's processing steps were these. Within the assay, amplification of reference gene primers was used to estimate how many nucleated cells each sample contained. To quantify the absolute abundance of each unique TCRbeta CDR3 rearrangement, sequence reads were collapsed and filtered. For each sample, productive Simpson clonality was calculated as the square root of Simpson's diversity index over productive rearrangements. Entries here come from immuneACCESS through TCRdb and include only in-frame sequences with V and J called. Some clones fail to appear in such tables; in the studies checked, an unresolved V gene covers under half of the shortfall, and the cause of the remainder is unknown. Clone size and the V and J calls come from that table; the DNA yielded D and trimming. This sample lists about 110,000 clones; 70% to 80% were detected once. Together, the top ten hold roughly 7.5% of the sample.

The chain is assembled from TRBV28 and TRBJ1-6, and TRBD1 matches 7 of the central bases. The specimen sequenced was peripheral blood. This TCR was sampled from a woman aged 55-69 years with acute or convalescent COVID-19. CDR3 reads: CASSLARDRDNSPLHF. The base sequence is TGTGCCAGCAGTCTTGCCCGGGACAGAGATAATTCACCCCTCCACTTT.